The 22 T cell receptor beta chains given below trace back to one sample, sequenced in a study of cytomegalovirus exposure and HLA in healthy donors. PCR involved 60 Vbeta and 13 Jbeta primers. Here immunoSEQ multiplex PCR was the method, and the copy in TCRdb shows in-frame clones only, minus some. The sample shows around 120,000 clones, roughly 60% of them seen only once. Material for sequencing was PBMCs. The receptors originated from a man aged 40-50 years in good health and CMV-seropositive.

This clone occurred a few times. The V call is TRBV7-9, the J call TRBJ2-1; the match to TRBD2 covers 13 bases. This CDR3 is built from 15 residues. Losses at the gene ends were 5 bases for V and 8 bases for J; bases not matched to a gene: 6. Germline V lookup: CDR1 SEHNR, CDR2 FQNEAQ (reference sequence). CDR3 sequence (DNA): TGTGCCAGCAGCCCACTAGCGGGAGGGAACTATGAGCAGTTCTTC. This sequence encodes CASSPLAGGNYEQFF.

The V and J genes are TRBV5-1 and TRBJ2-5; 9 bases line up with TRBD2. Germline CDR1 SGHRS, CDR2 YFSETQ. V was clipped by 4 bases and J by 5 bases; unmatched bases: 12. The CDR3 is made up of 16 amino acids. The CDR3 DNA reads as TGCGCCAGCAGCGTCAGCGCGCTAGCGGGGTTCGAGACCCAGTACTTC. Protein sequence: CASSVSALAGFETQYF.

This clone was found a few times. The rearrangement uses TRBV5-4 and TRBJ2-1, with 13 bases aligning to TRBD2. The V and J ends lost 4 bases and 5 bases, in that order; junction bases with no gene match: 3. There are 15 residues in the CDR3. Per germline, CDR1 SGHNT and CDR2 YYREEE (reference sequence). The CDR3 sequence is CASSLTSGGDNEQFF. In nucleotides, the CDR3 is TGTGCCAGCAGCCTCACTAGCGGGGGGGACAATGAGCAGTTCTTC.

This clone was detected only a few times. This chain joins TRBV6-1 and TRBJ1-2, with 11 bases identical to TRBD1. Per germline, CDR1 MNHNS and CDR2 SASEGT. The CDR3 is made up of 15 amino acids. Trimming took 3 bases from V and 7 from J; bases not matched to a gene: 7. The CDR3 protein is CASSELGQGALGYTF. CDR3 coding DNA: TGTGCCAGCAGTGAGCTAGGACAGGGGGCTCTTGGCTACACCTTC.

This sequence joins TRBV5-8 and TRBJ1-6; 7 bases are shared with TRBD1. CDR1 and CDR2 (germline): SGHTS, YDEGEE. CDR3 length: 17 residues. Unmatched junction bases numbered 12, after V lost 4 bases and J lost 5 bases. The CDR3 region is CASSPTGQNFDNSPLHF. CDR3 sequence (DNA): TGTGCCAGCAGCCCTACGGGACAGAATTTCGATAATTCACCCCTCCACTTT.

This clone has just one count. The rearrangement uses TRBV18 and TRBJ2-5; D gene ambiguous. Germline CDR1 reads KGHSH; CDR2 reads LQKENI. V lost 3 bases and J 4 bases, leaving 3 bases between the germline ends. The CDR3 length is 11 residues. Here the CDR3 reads CASSPGETQYF. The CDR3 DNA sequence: TGTGCCAGCTCACCCGGAGAGACCCAGTACTTC.

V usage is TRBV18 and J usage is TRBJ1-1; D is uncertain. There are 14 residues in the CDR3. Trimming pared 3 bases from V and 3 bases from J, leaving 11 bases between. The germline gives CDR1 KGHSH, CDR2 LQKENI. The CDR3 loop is CASSPSDSYTEAFF. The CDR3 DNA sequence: TGTGCCAGCTCACCGTCCGACTCGTACACTGAAGCTTTCTTT.

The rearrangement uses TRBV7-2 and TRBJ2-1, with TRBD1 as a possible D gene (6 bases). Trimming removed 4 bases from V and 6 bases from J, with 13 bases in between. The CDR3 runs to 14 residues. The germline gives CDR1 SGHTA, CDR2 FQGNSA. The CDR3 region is CASSSANRVNEQFF. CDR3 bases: TGTGCCAGCAGCTCCGCCAACAGGGTCAATGAGCAGTTCTTC.

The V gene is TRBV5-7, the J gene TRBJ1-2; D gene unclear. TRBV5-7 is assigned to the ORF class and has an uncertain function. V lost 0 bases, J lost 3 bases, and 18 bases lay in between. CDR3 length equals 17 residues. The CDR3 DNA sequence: TGTGCCAGCAGCTTGGCCGGGGTATGGGGTTCATACTATGGCTACACCTTC. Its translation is CASSLAGVWGSYYGYTF.

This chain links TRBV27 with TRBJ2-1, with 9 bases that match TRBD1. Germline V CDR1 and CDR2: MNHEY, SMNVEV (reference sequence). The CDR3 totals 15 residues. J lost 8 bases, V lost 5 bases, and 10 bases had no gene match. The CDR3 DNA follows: TGTGCCAGCAGTGACAGGGGGGGTCCCTTCTATGAGCAGTTCTTC. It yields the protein CASSDRGGPFYEQFF.

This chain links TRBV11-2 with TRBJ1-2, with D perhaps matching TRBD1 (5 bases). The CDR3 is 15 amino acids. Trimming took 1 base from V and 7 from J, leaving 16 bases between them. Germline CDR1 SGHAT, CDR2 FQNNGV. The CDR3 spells CASSLGSGFAAGYTF. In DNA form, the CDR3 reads TGTGCCAGCAGCTTAGGATCAGGGTTTGCGGCTGGCTACACCTTC.

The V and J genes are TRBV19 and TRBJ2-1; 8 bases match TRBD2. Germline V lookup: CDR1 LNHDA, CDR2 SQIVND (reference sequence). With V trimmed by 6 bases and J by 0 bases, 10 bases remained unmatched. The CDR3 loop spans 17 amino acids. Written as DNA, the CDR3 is TGTGCCAGTAGGATAACGACGGGGGGGGGCTCCTACAATGAGCAGTTCTTC. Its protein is CASRITTGGGSYNEQFF.

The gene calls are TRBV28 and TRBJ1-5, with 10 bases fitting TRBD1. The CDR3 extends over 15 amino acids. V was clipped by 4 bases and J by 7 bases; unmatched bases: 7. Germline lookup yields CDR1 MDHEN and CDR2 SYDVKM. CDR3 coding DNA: TGTGCCAGCAGTTCGGGACAGGGGCGTATCCAGCCCCAGCATTTT. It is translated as CASSSGQGRIQPQHF.

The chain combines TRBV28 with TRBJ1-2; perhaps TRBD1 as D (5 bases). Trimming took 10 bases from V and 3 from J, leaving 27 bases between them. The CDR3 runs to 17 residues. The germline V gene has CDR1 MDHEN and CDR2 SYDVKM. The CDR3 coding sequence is TGTGCCACCGGGGACCTACTGGTTGAGGGAGGGGACTATGGCTACACCTTC. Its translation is CATGDLLVEGGDYGYTF.

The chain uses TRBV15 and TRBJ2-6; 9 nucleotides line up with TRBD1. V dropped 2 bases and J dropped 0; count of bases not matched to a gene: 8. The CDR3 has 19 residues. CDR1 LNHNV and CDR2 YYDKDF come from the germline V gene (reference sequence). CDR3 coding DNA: TGTGCCACCAGCAGATTTCCGGGACAGGGTGACTCTGGGGCCAACGTCCTGACTTTC. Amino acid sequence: CATSRFPGQGDSGANVLTF.

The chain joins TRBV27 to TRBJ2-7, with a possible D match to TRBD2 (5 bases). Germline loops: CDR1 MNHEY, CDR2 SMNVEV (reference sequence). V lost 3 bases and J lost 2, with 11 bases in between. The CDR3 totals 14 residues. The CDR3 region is CASSLERSAYEQYF. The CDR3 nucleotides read TGTGCCAGCAGTTTGGAGCGGTCGGCCTACGAGCAGTACTTC.

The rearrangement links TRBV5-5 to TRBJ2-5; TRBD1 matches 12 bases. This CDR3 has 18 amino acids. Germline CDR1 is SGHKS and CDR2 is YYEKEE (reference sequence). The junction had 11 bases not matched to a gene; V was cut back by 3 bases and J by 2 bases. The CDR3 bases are TGTGCCAGCAGCTACAGGCTCGGGACAGGGGGCTTTCAAGAGACCCAGTACTTC. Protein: CASSYRLGTGGFQETQYF.

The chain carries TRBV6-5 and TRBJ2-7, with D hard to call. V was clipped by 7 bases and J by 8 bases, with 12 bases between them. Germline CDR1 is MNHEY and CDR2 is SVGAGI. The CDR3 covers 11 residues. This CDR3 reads CASNVLGKQYF. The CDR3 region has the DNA TGTGCCAGCAACGTGCTGGGCAAGCAGTACTTC.

CDR3 sequence (DNA): TGTGCCTGGGCAGGGGGCGGCCAGCCCCAGCATTTT. Translation gives CAWAGGGQPQHF. V gene TRBV30 combines with J gene TRBJ1-5, with TRBD1 identical over 8 bases. Germline V gene data show CDR1 as GTSNPN and CDR2 as SVGIG (reference sequence). The V segment lost 5 bases and the J segment 7 bases; nucleotides outside the gene matches: 4. The CDR3 is made up of 12 amino acids.

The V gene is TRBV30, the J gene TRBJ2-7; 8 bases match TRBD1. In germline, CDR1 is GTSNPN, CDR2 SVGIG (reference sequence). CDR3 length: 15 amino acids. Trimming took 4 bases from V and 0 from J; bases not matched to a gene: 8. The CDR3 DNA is TGTGCCTGGACCGGGACAGGATATTTCTCCTACGAGCAGTACTTC. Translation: CAWTGTGYFSYEQYF.

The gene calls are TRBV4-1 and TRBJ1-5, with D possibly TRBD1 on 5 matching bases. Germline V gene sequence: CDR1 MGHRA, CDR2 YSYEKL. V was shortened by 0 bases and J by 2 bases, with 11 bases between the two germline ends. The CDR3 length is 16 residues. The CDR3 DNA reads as TGCGCCAGCAGCCAAGACCCAGGGAAGGGCAATCAGCCCCAGCATTTT. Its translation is CASSQDPGKGNQPQHF.

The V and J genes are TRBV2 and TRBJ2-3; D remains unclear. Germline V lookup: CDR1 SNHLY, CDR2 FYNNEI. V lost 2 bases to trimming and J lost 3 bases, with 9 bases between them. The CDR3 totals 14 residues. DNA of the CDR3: TGTGCCAGCAGTGAAATGCCCGGGACAGATACGCAGTATTTT. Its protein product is CASSEMPGTDTQYF.